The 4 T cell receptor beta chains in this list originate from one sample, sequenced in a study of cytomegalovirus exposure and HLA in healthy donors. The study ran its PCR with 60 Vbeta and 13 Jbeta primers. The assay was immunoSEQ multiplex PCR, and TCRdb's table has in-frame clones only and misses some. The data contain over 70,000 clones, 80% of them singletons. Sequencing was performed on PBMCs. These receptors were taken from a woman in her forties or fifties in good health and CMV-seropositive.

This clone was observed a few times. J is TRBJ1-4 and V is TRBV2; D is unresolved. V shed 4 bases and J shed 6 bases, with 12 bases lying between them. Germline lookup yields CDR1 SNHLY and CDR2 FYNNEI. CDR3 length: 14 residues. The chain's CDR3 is CASSVRGGDEKLFF. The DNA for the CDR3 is TGTGCCAGCAGTGTTAGAGGAGGCGATGAAAAACTGTTTTTT.

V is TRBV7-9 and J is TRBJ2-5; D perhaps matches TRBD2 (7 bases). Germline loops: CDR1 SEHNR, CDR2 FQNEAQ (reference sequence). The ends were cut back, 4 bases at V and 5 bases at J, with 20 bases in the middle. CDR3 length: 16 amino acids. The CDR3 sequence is CASSWGRGGTEETQYF. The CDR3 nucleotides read TGTGCCAGCAGCTGGGGGAGGGGGGGTACGGAGGAGACCCAGTACTTC.

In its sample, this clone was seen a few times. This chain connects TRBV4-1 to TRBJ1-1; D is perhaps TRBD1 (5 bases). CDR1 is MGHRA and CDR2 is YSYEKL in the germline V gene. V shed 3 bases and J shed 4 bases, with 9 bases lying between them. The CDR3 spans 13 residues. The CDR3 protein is CASSQWGGTEAFF. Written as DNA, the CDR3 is TGCGCCAGCAGCCAGTGGGGCGGCACTGAAGCTTTCTTT.

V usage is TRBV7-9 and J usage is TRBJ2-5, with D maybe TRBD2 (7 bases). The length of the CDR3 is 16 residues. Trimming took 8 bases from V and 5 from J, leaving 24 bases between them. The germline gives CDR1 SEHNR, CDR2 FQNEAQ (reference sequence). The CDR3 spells CASGLQGGGVRETQYF. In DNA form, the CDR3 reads TGTGCCAGCGGCCTCCAAGGAGGGGGGGTTCGGGAGACCCAGTACTTC.